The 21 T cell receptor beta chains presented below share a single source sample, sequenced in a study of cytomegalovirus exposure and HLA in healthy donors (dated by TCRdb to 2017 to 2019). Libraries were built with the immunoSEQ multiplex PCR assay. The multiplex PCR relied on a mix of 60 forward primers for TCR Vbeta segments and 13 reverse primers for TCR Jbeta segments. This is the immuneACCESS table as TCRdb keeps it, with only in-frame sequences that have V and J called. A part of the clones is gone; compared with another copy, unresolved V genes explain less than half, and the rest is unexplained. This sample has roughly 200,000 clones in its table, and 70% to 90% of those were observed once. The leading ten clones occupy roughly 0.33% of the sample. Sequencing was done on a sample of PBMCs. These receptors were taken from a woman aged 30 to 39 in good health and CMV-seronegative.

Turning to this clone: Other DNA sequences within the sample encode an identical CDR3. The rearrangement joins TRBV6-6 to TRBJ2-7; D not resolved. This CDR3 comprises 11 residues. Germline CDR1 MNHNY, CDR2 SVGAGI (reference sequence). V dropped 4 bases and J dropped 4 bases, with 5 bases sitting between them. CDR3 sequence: CASSSTYEQYF. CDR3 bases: TGTGCCAGCAGTTCCACTTACGAGCAGTACTTC.

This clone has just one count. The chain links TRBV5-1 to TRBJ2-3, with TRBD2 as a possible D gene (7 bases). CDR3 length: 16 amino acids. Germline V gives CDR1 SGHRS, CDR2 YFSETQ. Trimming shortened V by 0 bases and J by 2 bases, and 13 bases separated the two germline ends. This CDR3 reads CASSLAGGPYTDTQYF. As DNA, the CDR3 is TGCGCCAGCAGCTTGGCCGGGGGGCCCTACACAGATACGCAGTATTTT. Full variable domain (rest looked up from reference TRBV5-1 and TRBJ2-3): KAGVTQTPRYLIKTRGQQVTLSCSPISGHRSVSWYQQTPGQGLQFLFEYFSETQRNKGNFPGRFSGRQFSNSRSEMNVSTLELGDSALYLCASSLAGGPYTDTQYFGPGTRLTVL.

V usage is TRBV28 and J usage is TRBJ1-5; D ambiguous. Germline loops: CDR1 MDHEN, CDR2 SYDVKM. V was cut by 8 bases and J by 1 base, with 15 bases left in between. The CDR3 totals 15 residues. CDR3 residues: CASSSAGLSNQPQHF. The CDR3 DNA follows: TGTGCCAGCTCCTCGGCGGGGTTGAGCAATCAGCCCCAGCATTTT.

CDR3 region: CASSVPGREEQFF. In DNA form, the CDR3 reads TGTGCCAGCAGCGTCCCCGGGAGGGAGGAGCAGTTCTTC. This sequence joins TRBV9 and TRBJ2-1, with TRBD2 matching 8 bases. Germline lookup yields CDR1 SGDLS and CDR2 YYNGEE. Trimming removed 2 bases from V and 10 bases from J; junction bases left unmatched: 5. The CDR3 extends over 13 amino acids.

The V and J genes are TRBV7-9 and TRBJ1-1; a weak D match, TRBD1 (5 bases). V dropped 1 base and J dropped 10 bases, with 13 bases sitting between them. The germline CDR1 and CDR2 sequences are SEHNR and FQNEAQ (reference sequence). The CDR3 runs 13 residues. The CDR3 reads CASSLVQVSRAFF. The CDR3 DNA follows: TGTGCCAGCAGCTTAGTACAGGTTTCCCGAGCTTTCTTT. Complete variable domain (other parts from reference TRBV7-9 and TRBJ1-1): DTGVSQNPRHKITKRGQNVTFRCDPISEHNRLYWYRQTLGQGPEFLTYFQNEAQLEKSRLLSDRFSAERPKGSFSTLEIQRTEQGDSAMYLCASSLVQVSRAFFGQGTRLTVV.

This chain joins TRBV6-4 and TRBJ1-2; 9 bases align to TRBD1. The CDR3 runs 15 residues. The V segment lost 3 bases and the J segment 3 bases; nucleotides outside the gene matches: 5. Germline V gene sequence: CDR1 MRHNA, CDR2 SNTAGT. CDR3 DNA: TGTGCCAGCAGTGAAGGGACAGGGCAATACTATGGCTACACCTTC. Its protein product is CASSEGTGQYYGYTF.

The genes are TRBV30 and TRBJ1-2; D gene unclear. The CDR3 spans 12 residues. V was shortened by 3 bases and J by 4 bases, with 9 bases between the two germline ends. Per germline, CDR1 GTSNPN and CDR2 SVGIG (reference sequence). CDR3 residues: CAWSLGGYGYTF. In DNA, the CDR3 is TGTGCCTGGAGCCTCGGAGGCTATGGCTACACCTTC.

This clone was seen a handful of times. DNA for the CDR3: TGTGCCAGCAATGGGGCAAGCCGCATATACTACGAGCAGTACTTC. Translating gives CASNGASRIYYEQYF. The genes are TRBV28 and TRBJ2-7, with a possible D match to TRBD1 (5 bases). V was trimmed by 7 bases and J by 3 bases, leaving 19 bases between them. This CDR3 contains 15 residues. Germline V gene sequence: CDR1 MDHEN, CDR2 SYDVKM. The full variable domain, completed using reference TRBV28 and TRBJ2-7, is DVKVTQSSRYLVKRTGEKVFLECVQDMDHENMFWYRQDPGLGLRLIYFSYDVKMKEKGDIPEGYSVSREKKERFSLILESASTNQTSMYLCASNGASRIYYEQYFGPGTRLTVT.

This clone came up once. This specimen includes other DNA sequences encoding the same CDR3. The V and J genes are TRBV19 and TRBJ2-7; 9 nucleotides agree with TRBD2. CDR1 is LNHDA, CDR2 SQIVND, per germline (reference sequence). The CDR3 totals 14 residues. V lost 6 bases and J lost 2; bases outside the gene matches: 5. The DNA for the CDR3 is TGTGCCAGTAGAACTAGCGGGTCTACCTACGAGCAGTACTTC. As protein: CASRTSGSTYEQYF.

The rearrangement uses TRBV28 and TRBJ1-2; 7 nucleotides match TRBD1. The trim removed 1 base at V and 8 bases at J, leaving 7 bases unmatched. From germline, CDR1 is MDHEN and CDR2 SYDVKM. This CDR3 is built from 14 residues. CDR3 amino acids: CASSLSDRVGGYTF. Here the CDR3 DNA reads TGTGCCAGCAGTTTATCCGACAGGGTCGGAGGCTACACCTTC.

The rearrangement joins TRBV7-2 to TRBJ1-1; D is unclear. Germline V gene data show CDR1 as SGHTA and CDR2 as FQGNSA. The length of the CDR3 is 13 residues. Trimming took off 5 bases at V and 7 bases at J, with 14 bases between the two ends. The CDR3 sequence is CASSGRGQFEAFF. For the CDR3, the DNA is TGTGCCAGCAGCGGAAGAGGTCAGTTTGAAGCTTTCTTT. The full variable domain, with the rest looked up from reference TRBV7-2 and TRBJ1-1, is GAGVSQSPSNKVTEKGKDVELRCDPISGHTALYWYRQSLGQGLEFLIYFQGNSAPDKSGLPSDRFSAERTGGSVSTLTIQRTQQEDSAVYLCASSGRGQFEAFFGQGTRLTVV.

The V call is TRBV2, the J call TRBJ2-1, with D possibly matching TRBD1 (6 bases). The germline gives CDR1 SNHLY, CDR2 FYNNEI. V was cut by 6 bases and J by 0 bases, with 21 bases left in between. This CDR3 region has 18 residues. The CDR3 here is CASSPTGHHTLSYNEQFF. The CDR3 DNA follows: TGTGCCAGCAGCCCCACAGGGCACCATACTCTCTCCTACAATGAGCAGTTCTTC.

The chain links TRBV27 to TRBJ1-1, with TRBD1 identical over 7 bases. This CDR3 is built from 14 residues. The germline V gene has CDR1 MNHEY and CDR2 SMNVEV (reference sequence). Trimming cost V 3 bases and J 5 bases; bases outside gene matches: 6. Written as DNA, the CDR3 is TGTGCCAGCAGTTTCGGTACAGGGGTTACTGAAGCTTTCTTT. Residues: CASSFGTGVTEAFF.

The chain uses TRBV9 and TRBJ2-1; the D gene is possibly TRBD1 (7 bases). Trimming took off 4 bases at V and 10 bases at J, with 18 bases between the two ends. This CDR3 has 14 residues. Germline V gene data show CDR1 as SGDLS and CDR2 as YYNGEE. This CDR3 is CASSTWTSGGEQFF. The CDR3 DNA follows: TGTGCCAGCAGCACCTGGACCTCAGGGGGGGAGCAGTTCTTC.

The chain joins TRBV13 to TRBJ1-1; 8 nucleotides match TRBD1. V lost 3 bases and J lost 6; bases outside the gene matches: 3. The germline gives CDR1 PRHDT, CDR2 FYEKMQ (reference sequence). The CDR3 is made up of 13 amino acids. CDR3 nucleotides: TGTGCCAGCAGCTTCGACAGGGGCCCTGAAGCTTTCTTT. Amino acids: CASSFDRGPEAFF. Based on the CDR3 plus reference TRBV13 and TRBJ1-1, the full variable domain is AAGVIQSPRHLIKEKRETATLKCYPIPRHDTVYWYQQGPGQDPQFLISFYEKMQSDKGSIPDRFSAQQFSDYHSELNMSSLELGDSALYFCASSFDRGPEAFFGQGTRLTVV.

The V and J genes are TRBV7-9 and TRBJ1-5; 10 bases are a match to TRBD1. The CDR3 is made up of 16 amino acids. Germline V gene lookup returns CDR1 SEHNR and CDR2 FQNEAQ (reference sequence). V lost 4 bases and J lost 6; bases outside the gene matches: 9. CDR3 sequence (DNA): TGTGCCAGCAGCTCAACTGTAGGACAGGGGGTTCAGCCCCAGCATTTT. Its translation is CASSSTVGQGVQPQHF. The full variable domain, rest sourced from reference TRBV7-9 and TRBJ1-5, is DTGVSQNPRHKITKRGQNVTFRCDPISEHNRLYWYRQTLGQGPEFLTYFQNEAQLEKSRLLSDRFSAERPKGSFSTLEIQRTEQGDSAMYLCASSSTVGQGVQPQHFGDGTRLSIL.

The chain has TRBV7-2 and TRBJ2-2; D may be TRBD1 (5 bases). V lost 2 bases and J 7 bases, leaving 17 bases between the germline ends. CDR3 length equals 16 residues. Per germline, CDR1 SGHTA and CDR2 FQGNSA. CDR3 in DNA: TGTGCCAGCAGCTTAACCCATATAGGACATGACGGGGAGCTGTTTTTT. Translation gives CASSLTHIGHDGELFF.

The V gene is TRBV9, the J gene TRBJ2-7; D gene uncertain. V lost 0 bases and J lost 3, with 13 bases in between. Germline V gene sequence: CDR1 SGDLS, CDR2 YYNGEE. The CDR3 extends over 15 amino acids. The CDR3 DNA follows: TGTGCCAGCAGCGTAGGGCCAGGAAAACTCTACGAGCAGTACTTC. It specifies CASSVGPGKLYEQYF.

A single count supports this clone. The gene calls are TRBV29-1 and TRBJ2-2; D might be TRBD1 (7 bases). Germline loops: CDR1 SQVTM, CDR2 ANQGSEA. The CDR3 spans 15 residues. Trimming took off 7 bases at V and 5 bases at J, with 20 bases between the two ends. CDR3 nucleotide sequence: TGCAGCGCCTCTGAGGGGGGCAGGGGGACCGGGGAGCTGTTTTTT. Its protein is CSASEGGRGTGELFF.

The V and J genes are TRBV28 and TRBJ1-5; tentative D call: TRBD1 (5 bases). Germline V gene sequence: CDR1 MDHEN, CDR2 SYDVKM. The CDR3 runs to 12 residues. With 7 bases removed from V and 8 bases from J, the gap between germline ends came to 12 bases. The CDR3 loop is CASTAGWEPQHF. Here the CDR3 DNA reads TGTGCCAGCACGGCAGGGTGGGAGCCCCAGCATTTT.

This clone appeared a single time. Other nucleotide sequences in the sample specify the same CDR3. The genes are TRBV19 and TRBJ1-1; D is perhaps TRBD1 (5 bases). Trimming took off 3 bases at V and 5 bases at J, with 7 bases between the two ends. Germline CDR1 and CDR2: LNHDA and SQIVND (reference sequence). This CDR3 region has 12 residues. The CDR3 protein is CASSMGGTEAFF. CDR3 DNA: TGTGCCAGTAGTATGGGGGGAACTGAAGCTTTCTTT.